The 5 T cell receptor beta chains reported below all come from one sample, sequenced in a study of shared clonotypes between healthy human individuals. The data were produced by immunoSEQ multiplex PCR, yet TCRdb's version contains in-frame clones alone and is incomplete. The sample gives hundreds of thousands of clones, 74% of which show up once; 1.5% to 2% is in the top ten. The material sequenced was memory CD4+ T cells sorted from blood. Subset noted: CD45RA-negative fraction. The source of these receptors is a woman aged 25 to 45 in good health.

V is TRBV7-8 and J is TRBJ2-7; a weak D match, TRBD1 (6 bases). Trimming stripped 1 base from V and 6 bases from J, with 10 bases between. Germline V CDR1 and CDR2: SGHVS, FQNEAQ. The CDR3 runs to 13 residues. CDR3 in DNA: TGTGCCAGCAGCTTAGACAGGGTGTTCGAGCAGTACTTC. Its translation is CASSLDRVFEQYF.

The gene calls are TRBV7-9 and TRBJ2-5; 7 nucleotides match TRBD2. Germline loops: CDR1 SEHNR, CDR2 FQNEAQ (reference sequence). This CDR3 has 14 amino acids. The J segment lost 5 bases and the V segment lost 3 bases, leaving 6 bases of the junction unmatched. The DNA of the CDR3 is TGTGCCAGCAGCTTCTTAGGGACTACGGAGACCCAGTACTTC. Protein: CASSFLGTTETQYF.

This chain joins TRBV4-2 and TRBJ2-1; 10 bases align to TRBD1. CDR3 length equals 15 residues. Trimming cost V 1 base and J 9 bases; bases outside gene matches: 6. CDR1 and CDR2 from the germline V gene are LGHNA and YNFKEQ. The CDR3 reads CASSQVRTGGIEQFF. The DNA of the CDR3 is TGTGCCAGCAGCCAAGTCCGGACAGGGGGAATTGAGCAGTTCTTC.

V usage is TRBV28 and J usage is TRBJ1-2; 7 positions agree with TRBD1. Losses at the gene ends were 5 bases for V and 6 bases for J; bases not matched to a gene: 9. Germline V CDR1 and CDR2: MDHEN, SYDVKM. The CDR3 extends over 14 amino acids. For the CDR3, the DNA is TGTGCCAGCAGTCTTCCGGACAGGTCGCATGGCTACACCTTC. The encoded protein is CASSLPDRSHGYTF.

This chain uses TRBV6-1 with TRBJ2-7; weak D call: TRBD1 (6 bases). The V end was cut by 7 bases, the J end by 5 bases, with 12 bases between. The germline CDR1 and CDR2 sequences are MNHNS and SASEGT. The CDR3 extends over 12 amino acids. CDR3 amino acids: CASNGPGDEQYF. CDR3 DNA sequence: TGTGCCAGCAACGGACCAGGGGACGAGCAGTACTTC.